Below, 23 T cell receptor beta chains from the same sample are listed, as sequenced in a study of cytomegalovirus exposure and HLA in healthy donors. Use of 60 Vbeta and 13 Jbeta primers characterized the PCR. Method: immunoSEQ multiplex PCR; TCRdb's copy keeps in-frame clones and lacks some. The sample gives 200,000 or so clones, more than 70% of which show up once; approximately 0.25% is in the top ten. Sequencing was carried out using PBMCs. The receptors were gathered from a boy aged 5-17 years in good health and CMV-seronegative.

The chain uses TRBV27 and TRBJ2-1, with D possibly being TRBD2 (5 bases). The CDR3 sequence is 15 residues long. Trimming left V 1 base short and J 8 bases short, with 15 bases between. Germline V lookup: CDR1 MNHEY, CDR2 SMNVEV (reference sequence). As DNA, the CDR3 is TGTGCCAGCAGTTTATTCCGGGTGGGAGCAGATGAGCAGTTCTTC. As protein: CASSLFRVGADEQFF.

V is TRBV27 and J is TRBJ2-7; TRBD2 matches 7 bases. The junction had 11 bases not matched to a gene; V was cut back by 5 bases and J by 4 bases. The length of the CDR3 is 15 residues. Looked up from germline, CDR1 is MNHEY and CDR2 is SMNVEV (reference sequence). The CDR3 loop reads CASSVLAGLGYEQYF. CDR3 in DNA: TGTGCCAGCAGTGTTTTAGCGGGCCTAGGATACGAGCAGTACTTC.

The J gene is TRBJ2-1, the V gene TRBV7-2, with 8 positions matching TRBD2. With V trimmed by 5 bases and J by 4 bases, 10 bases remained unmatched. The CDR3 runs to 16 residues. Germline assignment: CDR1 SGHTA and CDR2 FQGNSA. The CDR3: CASSVSGLGSYNEQFF. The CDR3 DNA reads TGTGCCAGCAGCGTATCGGGACTAGGGAGTTACAATGAGCAGTTCTTC.

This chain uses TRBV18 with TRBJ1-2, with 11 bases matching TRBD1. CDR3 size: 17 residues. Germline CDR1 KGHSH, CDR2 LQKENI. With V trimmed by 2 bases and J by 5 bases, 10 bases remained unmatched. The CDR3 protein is CASSPSATGQGVYGYTF. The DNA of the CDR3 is TGTGCCAGCTCACCATCAGCAACGGGACAGGGGGTTTATGGCTACACCTTC. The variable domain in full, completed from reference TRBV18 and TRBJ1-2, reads NAGVMQNPRHLVRRRGQEARLRCSPMKGHSHVYWYRQLPEEGLKFMVYLQKENIIDESGMPKERFSAEFPKEGPSILRIQQVVRGDSAAYFCASSPSATGQGVYGYTFGSGTRLTVV.

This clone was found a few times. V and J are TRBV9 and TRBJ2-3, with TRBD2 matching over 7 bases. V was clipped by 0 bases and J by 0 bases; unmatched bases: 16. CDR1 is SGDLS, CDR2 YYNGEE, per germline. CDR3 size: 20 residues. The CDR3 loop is CASSVASGFWYGTSTDTQYF. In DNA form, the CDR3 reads TGTGCCAGCAGCGTAGCTAGCGGATTCTGGTACGGTACTAGCACAGATACGCAGTATTTT.

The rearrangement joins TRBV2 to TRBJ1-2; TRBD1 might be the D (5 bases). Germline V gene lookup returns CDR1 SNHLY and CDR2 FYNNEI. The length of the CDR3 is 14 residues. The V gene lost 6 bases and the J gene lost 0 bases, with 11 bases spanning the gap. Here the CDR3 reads CASSGGATNYGYTF. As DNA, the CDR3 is TGTGCCAGCAGCGGAGGGGCGACTAACTATGGCTACACCTTC.

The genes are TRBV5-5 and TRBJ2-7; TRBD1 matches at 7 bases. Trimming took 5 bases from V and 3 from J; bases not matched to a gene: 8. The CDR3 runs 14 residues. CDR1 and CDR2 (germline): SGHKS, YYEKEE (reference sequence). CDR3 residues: CASRATTGIYEQYF. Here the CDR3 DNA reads TGTGCCAGCAGGGCTACGACAGGGATCTACGAGCAGTACTTC.

CDR3 in DNA: TGTGCCAGCAGCTCCGTGGGACTAGCGGGACTCTCCTACAATGAGCAGTTCTTC. Translating it yields CASSSVGLAGLSYNEQFF. This chain links TRBV9 with TRBJ2-1; TRBD2 aligns across 13 bases. The V gene's germline CDR1 is SGDLS and CDR2 YYNGEE. The V gene end was trimmed by 4 bases and the J gene end by 0 bases; junction bases not matched to a gene: 7. The CDR3 is made up of 18 amino acids. Together with reference TRBV9 and TRBJ2-1, the CDR3 gives the full variable domain: DSGVTQTPKHLITATGQRVTLRCSPRSGDLSVYWYQQSLDQGLQFLIQYYNGEERAKGNILERFSAQQFPDLHSELNLSSLELGDSALYFCASSSVGLAGLSYNEQFFGPGTRLTVL.

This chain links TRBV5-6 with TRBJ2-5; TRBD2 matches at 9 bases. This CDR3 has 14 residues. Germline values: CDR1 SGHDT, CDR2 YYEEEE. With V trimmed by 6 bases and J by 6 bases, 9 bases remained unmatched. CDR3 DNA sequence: TGTGCCAGCACGTATGCGGGGGGGTACAAGACCCAGTACTTC. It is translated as CASTYAGGYKTQYF.

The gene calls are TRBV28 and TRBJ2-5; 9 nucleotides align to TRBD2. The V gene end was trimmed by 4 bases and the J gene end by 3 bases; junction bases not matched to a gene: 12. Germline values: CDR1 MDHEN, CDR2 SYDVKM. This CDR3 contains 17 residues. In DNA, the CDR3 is TGTGCCAGCAGTTCCCCCCTTAGCGGGAGTCGGGAAGAGACCCAGTACTTC. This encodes CASSSPLSGSREETQYF.

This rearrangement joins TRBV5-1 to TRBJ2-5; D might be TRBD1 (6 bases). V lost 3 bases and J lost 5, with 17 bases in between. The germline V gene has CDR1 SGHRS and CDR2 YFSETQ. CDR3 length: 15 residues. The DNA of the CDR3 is TGCGCCAGCAGCTCACAGGGCGGGCCGACGGAGACCCAGTACTTC. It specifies CASSSQGGPTETQYF.

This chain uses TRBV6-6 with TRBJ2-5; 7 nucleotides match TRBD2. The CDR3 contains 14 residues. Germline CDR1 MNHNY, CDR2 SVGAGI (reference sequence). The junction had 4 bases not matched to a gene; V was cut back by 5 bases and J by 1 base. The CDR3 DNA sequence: TGTGCCAGCAGTACATCTAGCGGCCAAGAGACCCAGTACTTC. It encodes CASSTSSGQETQYF.

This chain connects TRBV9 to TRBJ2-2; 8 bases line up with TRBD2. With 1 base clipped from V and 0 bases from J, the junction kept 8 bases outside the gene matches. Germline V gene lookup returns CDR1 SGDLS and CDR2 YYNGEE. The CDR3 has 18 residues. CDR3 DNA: TGTGCCAGCAGCGTATCTGGGGGGGGACTAGCGAACACCGGGGAGCTGTTTTTT. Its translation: CASSVSGGGLANTGELFF.

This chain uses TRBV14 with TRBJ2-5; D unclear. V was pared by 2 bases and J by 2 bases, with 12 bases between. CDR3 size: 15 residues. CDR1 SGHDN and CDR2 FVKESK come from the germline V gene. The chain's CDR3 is CASSQLDWVQETQYF. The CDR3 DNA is TGTGCCAGCAGCCAACTAGACTGGGTGCAAGAGACCCAGTACTTC.

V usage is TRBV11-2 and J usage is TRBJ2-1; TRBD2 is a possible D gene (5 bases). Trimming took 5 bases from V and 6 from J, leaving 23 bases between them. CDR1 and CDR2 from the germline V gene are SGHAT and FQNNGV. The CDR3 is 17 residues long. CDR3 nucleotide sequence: TGTGCCAGCAGCCCTAGGTCAAGGGAGTGGCTGCGCAATGAGCAGTTCTTC. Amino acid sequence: CASSPRSREWLRNEQFF.

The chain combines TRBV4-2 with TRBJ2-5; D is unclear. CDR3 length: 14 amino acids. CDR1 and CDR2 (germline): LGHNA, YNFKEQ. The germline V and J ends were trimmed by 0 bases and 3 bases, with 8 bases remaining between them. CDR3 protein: CASSQDTVKETQYF. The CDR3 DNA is TGTGCCAGCAGCCAAGATACAGTCAAAGAGACCCAGTACTTC.

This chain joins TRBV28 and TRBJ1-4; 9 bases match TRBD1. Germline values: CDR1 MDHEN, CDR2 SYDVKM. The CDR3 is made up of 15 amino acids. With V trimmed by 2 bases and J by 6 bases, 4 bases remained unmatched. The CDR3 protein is CASSLSRTGDEKLFF. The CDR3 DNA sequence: TGTGCCAGCAGTTTAAGTAGGACAGGGGATGAAAAACTGTTTTTT.

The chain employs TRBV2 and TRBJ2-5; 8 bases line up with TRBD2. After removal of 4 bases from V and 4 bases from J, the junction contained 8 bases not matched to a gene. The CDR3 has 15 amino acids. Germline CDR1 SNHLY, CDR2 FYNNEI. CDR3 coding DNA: TGTGCCAGCAGTGGCCTCGGGGGGGAGGGAGAGACCCAGTACTTC. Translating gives CASSGLGGEGETQYF.

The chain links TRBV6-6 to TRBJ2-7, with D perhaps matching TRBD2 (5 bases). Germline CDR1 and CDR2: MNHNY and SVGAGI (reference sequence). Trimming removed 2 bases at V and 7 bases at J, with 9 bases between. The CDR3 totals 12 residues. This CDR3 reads CASSYGRGEQYF. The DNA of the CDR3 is TGTGCCAGCAGTTACGGGAGAGGAGAGCAGTACTTC.

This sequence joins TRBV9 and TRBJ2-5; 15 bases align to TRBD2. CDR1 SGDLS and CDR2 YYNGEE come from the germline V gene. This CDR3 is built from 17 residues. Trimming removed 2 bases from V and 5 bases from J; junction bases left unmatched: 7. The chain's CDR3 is CASSVGLAGGPSETQYF. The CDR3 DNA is TGTGCCAGCAGCGTCGGACTAGCGGGAGGGCCCTCTGAGACCCAGTACTTC.

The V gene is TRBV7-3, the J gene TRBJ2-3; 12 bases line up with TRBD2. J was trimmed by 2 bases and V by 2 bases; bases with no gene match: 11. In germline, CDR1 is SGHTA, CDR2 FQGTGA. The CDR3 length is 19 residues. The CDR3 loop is CASSLWTSGVRINTDTQYF. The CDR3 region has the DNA TGTGCCAGCAGCTTATGGACTAGCGGGGTCAGAATAAACACAGATACGCAGTATTTT.

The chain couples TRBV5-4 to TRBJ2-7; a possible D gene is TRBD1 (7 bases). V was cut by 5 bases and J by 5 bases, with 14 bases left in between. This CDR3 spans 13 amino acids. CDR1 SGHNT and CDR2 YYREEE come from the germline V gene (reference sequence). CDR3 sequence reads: CASRRGRGDEQYF. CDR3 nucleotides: TGTGCCAGCAGGCGGGGCAGGGGGGACGAGCAGTACTTC.

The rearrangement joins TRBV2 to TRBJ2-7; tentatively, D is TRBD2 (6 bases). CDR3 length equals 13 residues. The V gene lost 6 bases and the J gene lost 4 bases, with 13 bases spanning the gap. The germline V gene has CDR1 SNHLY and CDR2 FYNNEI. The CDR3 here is CASRGLLGYEQYF. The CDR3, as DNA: TGTGCCAGCAGGGGACTCTTGGGGTACGAGCAGTACTTC.